A single sample gave rise to the 10 T cell receptor beta chains below, sequenced in a study of identical twins. TCRdb fed the 5' RACE reads into MiXCR, producing one record per CDR3 protein. The sample has 650,000 to 750,000 distinct CDR3 sequences, 21% seen once. Another study also made use of these data, one on T cells expressing NK-cell markers.

Sequencing was done on a sample of PBMCs. The receptors derive from a young woman in good health.

V is TRBV29-1 and J is TRBJ1-2; D is possibly TRBD1 (5 bases). Deletions cut 6 bases from V and 5 bases from J, with 19 bases between. This CDR3 has 14 amino acids. Germline values: CDR1 SQVTM, CDR2 ANQGSEA. DNA of the CDR3: TGCAGCGTGTACGGGACTCCTAAAAGTTATGGCTACACCTTC. Amino acid sequence: CSVYGTPKSYGYTF.

The chain recombines TRBV20-1 with TRBJ2-5; 12 bases line up with TRBD2. Germline CDR1 is DFQATT and CDR2 is SNEGSKA (reference sequence). J was trimmed by 4 bases and V by 6 bases; bases with no gene match: 3. The CDR3 is 13 amino acids. The CDR3 region is CSAPGLAGETQYF. The CDR3 DNA reads TGCAGTGCCCCGGGACTAGCGGGAGAGACCCAGTACTTC.

The rearrangement links TRBV5-1 to TRBJ2-3; perhaps TRBD1 as D (6 bases). The germline gives CDR1 SGHRS, CDR2 YFSETQ. Trimming shortened V by 3 bases and J by 0 bases, and 11 bases separated the two germline ends. The CDR3 covers 15 residues. In DNA, the CDR3 is TGCGCCAGCAGCTCCCTGACAGGTAGCACAGATACGCAGTATTTT. This sequence encodes CASSSLTGSTDTQYF.

This clonotype was counted only a few times. J is TRBJ2-1 and V is TRBV20-1; D might be TRBD2 (5 bases). This CDR3 is built from 16 residues. Trimming removed 3 bases at V and 3 bases at J, with 18 bases between. CDR1 and CDR2 (germline): DFQATT, SNEGSKA (reference sequence). CDR3 nucleotide sequence: TGCAGTGCTAGGGGATACGCTGCGGGTGACTACAATGAGCAGTTCTTC. It codes for CSARGYAAGDYNEQFF.

This clonotype was seen a handful of times. The chain has TRBV10-3 and TRBJ2-6, with D tentatively TRBD1 or TRBD2 (5 bases each). The germline gives CDR1 ENHRY, CDR2 SYGVKD. This CDR3 comprises 18 residues. Trimming cost V 3 bases and J 0 bases, with 15 bases left between them. The CDR3 region is CAISERSGQFSGANVLTF. The CDR3 DNA reads as TGTGCCATCAGTGAAAGGTCGGGGCAGTTCTCTGGGGCCAACGTCCTGACTTTC.

The chain links TRBV7-8 to TRBJ2-1, with D possibly TRBD2 on 6 matching bases. V shed 3 bases and J shed 3 bases, with 18 bases lying between them. Germline V gene lookup returns CDR1 SGHVS and CDR2 FQNEAQ. The CDR3 totals 17 residues. CDR3 sequence (DNA): TGTGCCAGCAGCTTCACCTTCGGGGCGGGGTTCTACAATGAGCAGTTCTTC. The encoded protein is CASSFTFGAGFYNEQFF. Variable domain in full (rest from reference TRBV7-8 and TRBJ2-1): GAGVSQSPRYKVAKRGQDVALRCDPISGHVSLFWYQQALGQGPEFLTYFQNEAQLDKSGLPSDRFFAERPEGSVSTLKIQRTQQEDSAVYLCASSFTFGAGFYNEQFFGPGTRLTVL.

The rearrangement uses TRBV20-1 and TRBJ2-7; 12 bases agree with TRBD2. V lost 3 bases and J lost 7; bases outside the gene matches: 4. The CDR3 is 13 amino acids. The germline gives CDR1 DFQATT, CDR2 SNEGSKA (reference sequence). This CDR3 reads CSASLAGGQEQYF. The CDR3 DNA is TGCAGTGCTAGTCTAGCGGGAGGGCAGGAGCAGTACTTC.

This clonotype was observed at least ten times. This chain links TRBV12-3 or TRBV12-4 with TRBJ2-1, with D unresolved. V lost 1 base to trimming and J lost 6 bases, with 10 bases between them. This CDR3 is built from 14 residues. CDR3 in DNA: TGTGCCAGCAGTTTAGGGAGTGGTTTCAATGAGCAGTTCTTC. Translation: CASSLGSGFNEQFF.

The gene calls are TRBV5-6 and TRBJ2-1; TRBD2 agrees at 11 bases. The CDR3 contains 16 residues. The junction had 4 bases not matched to a gene; V was cut back by 5 bases and J by 0 bases. Germline V gene sequence: CDR1 SGHDT, CDR2 YYEEEE. CDR3 nucleotides: TGTGCCAGCAGGTTCGGGACTAGCGGCTCCTACAATGAGCAGTTCTTC. Translating it yields CASRFGTSGSYNEQFF.

This clonotype was counted a few times. The chain couples TRBV24-1 to TRBJ2-3, with D hard to call. The germline V and J ends were trimmed by 1 base and 5 bases, with 6 bases remaining between them. The germline V gene encodes CDR1 KGHDR and CDR2 SFDVKD. This CDR3 comprises 13 residues. The CDR3 DNA sequence: TGTGCCACCAGTGATTTCCCAGGAGATACGCAGTATTTT. It specifies CATSDFPGDTQYF.